This TCR beta chain was identified during a study of CD8 T cells in ankylosing spondylitis (dated by TCRdb to about 2017). Study-wide context: To find TCR variants linked to disease, the study profiled T cell receptor beta repertoires in ankylosing spondylitis patients and healthy donors. Peripheral blood samples were taken, and synovial fluid was additionally collected from ankylosing spondylitis patients. The full study cohort comprised around 25 ankylosing spondylitis patients and some 110 healthy donors.

In the germline V gene, CDR1 corresponds to MNHEY and CDR2 to SVGEGT. The CDR3, cysteine through phenylalanine, is 14 amino acids long. The sequence is cut down to CDR3 DNA, 42 bases in frame from base 1. V is trimmed back by 11 bases and J by 1 base, and the junction contains 9 bases that no gene match accounts for. TCRdb shows the sequencer as Illumina HiSeq 2500. Quantitative 5'-RACE with molecular barcodes was the method used to prepare the TCR beta libraries. As for how the authors treated the data: Disease-linked TCR variants were identified with a new computational method built on a probabilistic model of VDJ rearrangement. The public reads were quality trimmed at Q25 with fastp and then assembled into clones with MiXCR by TCRdb, keeping productive beta chains. Merged by CDR3 protein, the rows form single entries marked with the most common genes and DNA. The V and J calls here are based on TCRdb, not the publication. Across this sample there are 700,000 to 850,000 distinct CDR3 sequences, with over 9.5% seen only once. Approximately 0.5% of the sample is taken by the ten largest.

In regard to this clonotype: Its antigen remains unidentified. Nothing much larger sits one base from this clone, and base qualities are not available.

The paper's findings and limits, for the study overall: A TCR beta motif made up of seven or eight highly homologous amino acid variants appeared to be characteristic of blood from ankylosing spondylitis patients. A CD8+ phenotype was shown by the disease-linked clones, which were found at relatively low frequencies in peripheral blood. Some motif variants had previously been reported in the synovial fluid and blood of reactive arthritis patients, which suggests shared mechanisms of disease initiation. According to the report, matched synovial fluid samples from ankylosing spondylitis patients were significantly enriched for the disease-linked clones.

This chain joins TRBV6-2 or TRBV6-3 to TRBJ2-3, with 7 bases aligning to TRBD2. The material sequenced was blood, either unsorted or a sorted T cell fraction (not recorded which). This TCR came from a male donor with ankylosing spondylitis. The CDR3 corresponds to CAAREGLGTDTQYF. The DNA is as follows: TGTGCCGCTAGGGAGGGCCTTGGCACAGATACGCAGTATTTT.